This T cell receptor (beta chain) was identified in a study of radiation and T cells in renal cell carcinoma. Whole-study context: Nephrectomy followed 15 Gy stereotactic body radiation by 4 weeks.

Per the germline V gene, CDR1 is SGHTS and CDR2 is YDEGEE. Trimming removed 2 bases at V and 4 bases at J, with 10 bases between. This CDR3 is built from 14 residues. The study's findings and limits: Pretreatment tumor biopsies were lacking, so baseline clonotypes are unknown. In blood, top tumor clones expanded by 2 weeks, shrinking by 4.

The time point was: baseline pretreatment blood. Noted treatment: 15 Gy SBRT to primary tumor, nephrectomy 4 weeks later. Serial blood draws occurred at baseline and 2 and 4 weeks post-SBRT. With respect to this clone: Its antigen remains unknown.

Libraries were prepared by immunoSEQ multiplex PCR; TCRdb keeps only in-frame clonotypes and omits some of them. The repertoire holds 120,000 to 150,000 clones, about 87% seen once, with 3.5% to 5% in the top ten. Sequencing used blood, obtained from a patient whose treatment included radiotherapy and nephrectomy. The chain links TRBV5-8 to TRBJ1-3, with no clear D. This TCR was recovered from a woman between 65 and 79 years old with renal cell carcinoma. The CDR3 is CASSFRWEGNTIYF. In DNA form, the CDR3 reads TGTGCCAGCAGCTTCCGGTGGGAGGGAAACACCATATATTTT.